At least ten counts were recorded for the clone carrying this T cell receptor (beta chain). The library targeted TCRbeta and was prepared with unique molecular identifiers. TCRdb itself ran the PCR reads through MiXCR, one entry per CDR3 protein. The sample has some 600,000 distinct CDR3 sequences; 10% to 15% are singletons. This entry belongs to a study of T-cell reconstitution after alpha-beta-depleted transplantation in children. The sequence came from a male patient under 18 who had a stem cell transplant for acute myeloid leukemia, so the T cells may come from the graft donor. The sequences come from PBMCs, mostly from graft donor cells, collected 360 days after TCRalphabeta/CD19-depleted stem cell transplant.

Here the CDR3 DNA reads TGTGCCAGCAGTTTCCACGGAGCCTACGAGCAGTACTTC. Translation gives CASSFHGAYEQYF. The chain combines TRBV28 with TRBJ2-7; D call uncertain. V was cut by 3 bases and J by 2 bases, with 8 bases left in between. CDR1 MDHEN and CDR2 SYDVKM come from the germline V gene. The CDR3 has 13 residues.